The next 32 T cell receptor beta chains were all read from a single sample in a study of blood T cell repertoires in COVID-19. TCRdb's table, derived via immunoSEQ multiplex PCR, lists solely in-frame clones and lacks some. The repertoire holds fewer than 70,000 clones, roughly 90% seen once, with 3.5% to 4% in the top ten. Sequencing was carried out using peripheral blood. The source of these receptors is a human donor in a cohort sampled during active COVID-19.

This rearrangement joins TRBV28 to TRBJ2-4; possibly TRBD1 for D (5 bases). The CDR3 covers 15 residues. Trimming shortened V by 3 bases and J by 0 bases, and 9 bases separated the two germline ends. Germline loops: CDR1 MDHEN, CDR2 SYDVKM. The CDR3 nucleotides read TGTGCCAGCAGTTTTACAGGAGTAGCCAAAAACATTCAGTACTTC. This encodes CASSFTGVAKNIQYF.

The chain couples TRBV3-1 (or the pseudogene TRBV3-2) to TRBJ2-1; TRBD1 matches at 9 bases. This CDR3 has 16 amino acids. V was pared by 4 bases and J by 8 bases, with 12 bases of the junction left unmatched. CDR1 LGHDT and CDR2 YNNKEL come from the germline V gene (reference sequence). CDR3 amino acids: CASSPRRTGDGHEQFF. CDR3 sequence (DNA): TGTGCCAGCAGCCCCCGCCGGACAGGGGATGGTCATGAGCAGTTCTTC.

The genes are TRBV4-3 and TRBJ1-1; the D is unclear. Germline CDR1 and CDR2: LGHNA and YSLEER. There are 15 residues in the CDR3. Trimming pared 0 bases from V and 4 bases from J, leaving 12 bases between. The CDR3 nucleotides read TGCGCCAGCAGCCAAGATCCGGGGTCGGGCACTGAAGCTTTCTTT. As protein: CASSQDPGSGTEAFF.

The chain carries TRBV6-1 and TRBJ1-6, with 8 bases that match TRBD1. Germline-derived CDR1 and CDR2 are MNHNS and SASEGT. The CDR3 totals 16 residues. V dropped 4 bases and J dropped 1; count of bases not matched to a gene: 3. CDR3 nucleotides: TGTGCCAGCAGTGTCAGACAGGGGTCCTATAATTCACCCCTCCACTTT. It translates to CASSVRQGSYNSPLHF.

The chain couples TRBV28 to TRBJ1-3; the match to TRBD1 covers 7 bases. Germline lookup yields CDR1 MDHEN and CDR2 SYDVKM. With 6 bases clipped from V and 2 bases from J, the junction kept 7 bases outside the gene matches. The CDR3 loop spans 15 amino acids. CDR3 bases: TGTGCCAGCAGAACCGCCGGGACAGCTGGAAACACCATATATTTT. Protein product: CASRTAGTAGNTIYF.

The chain joins TRBV27 to TRBJ2-1, with a weak D call TRBD2 (6 bases). Germline V gene sequence: CDR1 MNHEY, CDR2 SMNVEV (reference sequence). V lost 6 bases to trimming and J lost 9 bases, with 15 bases between them. The CDR3 is made up of 13 amino acids. CDR3 region: CASRQPGDPEQFF. The CDR3 DNA sequence: TGTGCCAGCAGACAACCGGGAGACCCTGAGCAGTTCTTC.

This clone has a handful of counts. The V call is TRBV28, the J call TRBJ1-1, with TRBD1 matching 12 bases. The CDR3 extends over 15 amino acids. The trim removed 6 bases at V and 9 bases at J, leaving 11 bases unmatched. CDR1 and CDR2 (germline): MDHEN, SYDVKM. CDR3 amino acids: CASRLWDRGRPKAFF. CDR3 in DNA: TGTGCCAGCAGGCTCTGGGACAGGGGGCGCCCTAAAGCTTTCTTT.

This clone was detected only a few times. The chain has TRBV19 and TRBJ1-6; 7 positions agree with TRBD1. Germline CDR1 reads LNHDA; CDR2 reads SQIVND (reference sequence). J was trimmed by 9 bases and V by 4 bases; bases with no gene match: 9. The CDR3 consists of 15 residues. This CDR3 reads CASSKEDRIGSPLHF. As DNA, the CDR3 is TGTGCCAGTAGTAAAGAGGACAGGATAGGTTCACCCCTCCACTTT.

The chain uses TRBV11-3 and TRBJ2-7; 10 positions match TRBD1. The CDR3 length is 15 residues. Germline V CDR1 and CDR2: SGHNT, YENEEA. V shed 4 bases and J 0 bases; nucleotides not matched to a gene: 3. CDR3 coding DNA: TGTGCCAGCAGCTCGGGACAGGGGAGCTCCTACGAGCAGTACTTC. This encodes CASSSGQGSSYEQYF. Together with reference TRBV11-3 and TRBJ2-7, the CDR3 gives the full variable domain: EAGVVQSPRYKIIEKKQPVAFWCNPISGHNTLYWYLQNLGQGPELLIRYENEEAVDDSQLPKDRFSAERLKGVDSTLKIQPAELGDSAVYLCASSSGQGSSYEQYFGPGTRLTVT.

This chain joins TRBV28 and TRBJ1-4, with a tentative D call TRBD1 (5 bases). Trimming stripped 8 bases from V and 3 bases from J, with 13 bases between. Germline V gives CDR1 MDHEN, CDR2 SYDVKM. CDR3 length: 14 amino acids. In DNA form, the CDR3 reads TGTGCCAGCCGCCCAGACAGCTCTAATGAAAAACTGTTTTTT. It translates to CASRPDSSNEKLFF. Together with reference TRBV28 and TRBJ1-4, the CDR3 gives the full variable domain: DVKVTQSSRYLVKRTGEKVFLECVQDMDHENMFWYRQDPGLGLRLIYFSYDVKMKEKGDIPEGYSVSREKKERFSLILESASTNQTSMYLCASRPDSSNEKLFFGSGTQLSVL.

In this sample, this clone turned up a few times. The chain has TRBV7-2 and TRBJ2-7; no clear D gene. The CDR3 is made up of 12 amino acids. CDR1 SGHTA and CDR2 FQGNSA come from the germline V gene. Deletions cut 2 bases from V and 6 bases from J, with 8 bases between. The CDR3 bases are TGTGCCAGCAGCTTATACGGTTTCGAGCAGTACTTC. Its protein product is CASSLYGFEQYF.

CDR3 nucleotides: TGTGCCAGCAGCGCTGGGACAGGAGGTTCACCCCTCCACTTT. Protein: CASSAGTGGSPLHF. V gene TRBV9 combines with J gene TRBJ1-6; the match to TRBD1 covers 8 bases. Per the germline V gene, CDR1 is SGDLS and CDR2 is YYNGEE. There are 14 residues in the CDR3. Germline trimming cut 3 bases from V and 9 bases from J; bases unmatched to any gene: 5.

V usage is TRBV6-5 and J usage is TRBJ1-1, with 10 bases fitting TRBD1. The CDR3 length is 14 residues. Trimming at V came to 3 bases and at J to 9 bases, leaving 7 bases not matched to a gene. CDR1 is MNHEY and CDR2 is SVGAGI in the germline V gene. The CDR3 region has the DNA TGTGCCAGCAGTTATTCGGACAGGGGGACGCAAGCTTTCTTT. Translation: CASSYSDRGTQAFF.

The rearrangement joins TRBV9 to TRBJ2-7; maybe TRBD1 (6 bases). V was cut by 0 bases and J by 0 bases, with 10 bases left in between. The CDR3 is 15 amino acids. Germline CDR1 is SGDLS and CDR2 is YYNGEE. Here the CDR3 reads CASSVADSSSYEQYF. The CDR3 DNA reads as TGTGCCAGCAGCGTAGCGGACAGCAGCTCCTACGAGCAGTACTTC.

The chain's CDR3 is CASSPQGFPVNQPQHF. The DNA for the CDR3 is TGTGCCAGCAGTCCCCAGGGTTTTCCGGTGAATCAGCCCCAGCATTTT. The rearrangement links TRBV27 to TRBJ1-5; tentatively, D is TRBD1 (5 bases). Germline V gene sequence: CDR1 MNHEY, CDR2 SMNVEV (reference sequence). This CDR3 contains 16 residues. V was shortened by 5 bases and J by 4 bases, with 18 bases between the two germline ends.

The chain carries TRBV20-1 and TRBJ2-1; 10 nucleotides align to TRBD2. V gave up 5 bases and J gave up 13 bases; unmatched junction bases: 5. This CDR3 is built from 11 residues. The germline V gene encodes CDR1 DFQATT and CDR2 SNEGSKA (reference sequence). The CDR3 loop is CSAGLADRQFF. CDR3 nucleotide sequence: TGCAGTGCTGGACTAGCGGATCGTCAGTTCTTC.

The V gene is TRBV7-8, the J gene TRBJ2-7; 8 positions agree with TRBD1. In germline, CDR1 is SGHVS, CDR2 FQNEAQ. V lost 2 bases and J lost 0; bases outside the gene matches: 18. This CDR3 contains 20 residues. The CDR3 region has the DNA TGTGCCAGCAGCTTACTTCCGACCGAGATAGGACAGGGATTCTCCTACGAGCAGTACTTC. It translates to CASSLLPTEIGQGFSYEQYF.

This chain joins TRBV6-4 and TRBJ2-3; 7 bases map to TRBD2. Per germline, CDR1 MRHNA and CDR2 SNTAGT. V shed 3 bases, J shed 2 bases, and the junction held 5 bases outside the gene matches. CDR3 length equals 15 residues. Written as DNA, the CDR3 is TGTGCCAGCAGTGAAGGTAGCGGGTACACAGATACGCAGTATTTT. Its translation is CASSEGSGYTDTQYF.

V and J are TRBV7-9 and TRBJ2-3; no clear D gene. V dropped 5 bases and J dropped 3 bases, with 12 bases sitting between them. Germline CDR1 SEHNR, CDR2 FQNEAQ (reference sequence). The CDR3 has 14 residues. CDR3 sequence: CASSPSDWTDTQYF. DNA for the CDR3: TGTGCCAGCAGCCCATCTGACTGGACAGATACGCAGTATTTT. The full variable domain, completed using reference TRBV7-9 and TRBJ2-3, is DTGVSQNPRHKITKRGQNVTFRCDPISEHNRLYWYRQTLGQGPEFLTYFQNEAQLEKSRLLSDRFSAERPKGSFSTLEIQRTEQGDSAMYLCASSPSDWTDTQYFGPGTRLTVL.

The chain combines TRBV25-1 with TRBJ2-7; 9 bases match TRBD2. Per germline, CDR1 MGHDK and CDR2 SYGVNS. There are 15 residues in the CDR3. V shed 3 bases and J 1 base; nucleotides not matched to a gene: 4. The DNA for the CDR3 is TGTGCCAGCAGTGACGCGGCGGGAGGGTCCTACGAGCAGTACTTC. Encoded protein: CASSDAAGGSYEQYF.

The gene calls are TRBV6-6 and TRBJ2-7, with D possibly TRBD1 on 5 matching bases. V was pared by 9 bases and J by 3 bases, with 12 bases between. CDR1 MNHNY and CDR2 SVGAGI come from the germline V gene (reference sequence). This CDR3 contains 12 residues. CDR3 sequence (DNA): TGTGCCAGTGGAGACAGTCACTACGAGCAGTACTTC. It is translated as CASGDSHYEQYF.

The rearrangement uses TRBV4-1 and TRBJ2-1; possible D gene TRBD2, 5 bases. CDR1 and CDR2 from the germline V gene are MGHRA and YSYEKL. The CDR3 totals 16 residues. V was clipped by 3 bases and J by 9 bases, with 21 bases between them. The CDR3 DNA follows: TGCGCCAGCAGCCAGTTAGCCGACTATCAAGAGGGTGAGCAGTTCTTC. Protein: CASSQLADYQEGEQFF.

This rearrangement joins TRBV7-8 to TRBJ2-7; D is perhaps TRBD1 (5 bases). The CDR3 extends over 15 amino acids. The germline V gene encodes CDR1 SGHVS and CDR2 FQNEAQ. Trimming removed 4 bases from V and 2 bases from J, with 15 bases in between. The CDR3 region is CASSYRGVPPYEQYF. The CDR3 DNA is TGTGCCAGCAGCTATAGGGGTGTGCCACCCTACGAGCAGTACTTC.

The rearrangement joins TRBV11-2 to TRBJ2-1; D is uncertain. Trimming removed 3 bases from V and 7 bases from J, with 7 bases in between. The CDR3 consists of 12 residues. Germline V CDR1 and CDR2: SGHAT, FQNNGV. CDR3 bases: TGTGCCAGCAGCTTCCTCGGGAATGAGCAGTTCTTC. Amino acids: CASSFLGNEQFF.

The gene calls are TRBV4-2 and TRBJ2-3, with 13 bases that match TRBD2. CDR3 length equals 16 residues. Germline values: CDR1 LGHNA, CDR2 YNFKEQ. Trimming cost V 3 bases and J 1 base; bases outside gene matches: 1. This chain's CDR3 is CASSHGTSGGTDTQYF. Here the CDR3 DNA reads TGTGCCAGCAGCCATGGGACTAGCGGGGGCACAGATACGCAGTATTTT.

The V gene is TRBV28, the J gene TRBJ2-7, with unresolved D. CDR1 MDHEN and CDR2 SYDVKM come from the germline V gene. The CDR3 contains 13 residues. V lost 2 bases to trimming and J lost 5 bases, with 10 bases between them. CDR3 in amino acids: CASSLNPLDEQYF. The CDR3 coding sequence is TGTGCCAGCAGTTTAAATCCACTCGACGAGCAGTACTTC.

This rearrangement joins TRBV19 to TRBJ2-1, with TRBD2 matching over 8 bases. Per germline, CDR1 LNHDA and CDR2 SQIVND (reference sequence). This CDR3 comprises 16 residues. V lost 3 bases, J lost 1 base, and 5 bases stayed unmatched. CDR3 DNA sequence: TGTGCCAGTAGTATGGCTAGCGGGCATTCCTACAATGAGCAGTTCTTC. Its protein product is CASSMASGHSYNEQFF.

The chain recombines TRBV4-1 with TRBJ1-1; no clear D gene. From germline, CDR1 is MGHRA and CDR2 YSYEKL. Between the trimmed V and J ends, which lost 1 base and 1 base, there was a span of 7 bases. The CDR3 has 14 residues. The CDR3 DNA reads TGCGCCAGCAGCCAAGGGCCTCAGAACACTGAAGCTTTCTTT. This sequence encodes CASSQGPQNTEAFF.

The V call is TRBV7-2, the J call TRBJ1-3, with D hard to call. V lost 2 bases, J lost 2 bases, and 10 bases lay in between. Per germline, CDR1 SGHTA and CDR2 FQGNSA. The CDR3 is 15 residues long. DNA for the CDR3: TGTGCCAGCAGCTTAATCTTCGGTCCTGGAAACACCATATATTTT. Translation: CASSLIFGPGNTIYF.

The CDR3 DNA sequence: TGCGCCAGCGGCAGTGGGACAGGGAGGAGTTACGGGGCCAACGTCCTGACTTTC. It codes for CASGSGTGRSYGANVLTF. This sequence joins TRBV5-1 and TRBJ2-6; TRBD1 matches at 9 bases. The CDR3 is 18 residues long. Germline-derived CDR1 and CDR2 are SGHRS and YFSETQ. The V segment lost 7 bases and the J segment 4 bases; nucleotides outside the gene matches: 15. Together with reference TRBV5-1 and TRBJ2-6, the CDR3 gives the full variable domain: KAGVTQTPRYLIKTRGQQVTLSCSPISGHRSVSWYQQTPGQGLQFLFEYFSETQRNKGNFPGRFSGRQFSNSRSEMNVSTLELGDSALYLCASGSGTGRSYGANVLTFGAGSRLTVL.

The chain combines TRBV28 with TRBJ2-1, with 8 bases fitting TRBD1. The V segment lost 4 bases and the J segment 0 bases; nucleotides outside the gene matches: 2. The CDR3 extends over 15 amino acids. Germline CDR1 and CDR2: MDHEN and SYDVKM. CDR3 coding DNA: TGTGCCAGCAGTTCTGGGACAGGCTCCTACAATGAGCAGTTCTTC. It specifies CASSSGTGSYNEQFF.

The gene calls are TRBV4-1 and TRBJ2-1, with 8 bases that match TRBD2. Germline V gene sequence: CDR1 MGHRA, CDR2 YSYEKL. V trimming: 2 bases; J trimming: 7 bases; junction bases outside the gene matches: 13. The length of the CDR3 is 17 residues. CDR3 nucleotides: TGCGCCAGCAGCCAACTAAATGGCGGGACTAGTTTGAATGAGCAGTTCTTC. Translating gives CASSQLNGGTSLNEQFF.